Shown below are 17 T cell receptor beta chains from a single sample sequenced in a study of shared clonotypes between healthy human individuals. Libraries were prepared by immunoSEQ multiplex PCR; TCRdb keeps only in-frame clonotypes and omits some of them. The data contain roughly 2.5 million clones, more than 80% of them singletons. Sequencing used naive CD4+ T cells sorted from blood. Regarding subset: CD45RA+ positively selected. Source of these receptors: a man between 18 and 35 years old in good health.

Concerning this clone: Other DNA sequences in this specimen translate into the identical CDR3. This chain links TRBV30 with TRBJ1-1, with D perhaps matching TRBD1 (5 bases). V dropped 4 bases and J dropped 1 base, with 10 bases sitting between them. The CDR3 consists of 13 residues. Germline assignment: CDR1 GTSNPN and CDR2 SVGIG (reference sequence). The CDR3 coding sequence is TGTGCCTGGAAAGGGGCGGGGAACACTGAAGCTTTCTTT. It encodes CAWKGAGNTEAFF.

The V call is TRBV7-2, the J call TRBJ2-1; 9 positions match TRBD2. Germline V CDR1 and CDR2: SGHTA, FQGNSA. The CDR3 is made up of 15 amino acids. V was clipped by 4 bases and J by 7 bases; unmatched bases: 8. The chain's CDR3 is CASSSGTSKPNEQFF. In DNA, the CDR3 is TGTGCCAGCAGCTCCGGGACTAGCAAACCTAATGAGCAGTTCTTC.

The chain carries TRBV5-1 and TRBJ1-2, with 10 bases identical to TRBD1. The germline CDR1 and CDR2 sequences are SGHRS and YFSETQ. The CDR3 is made up of 15 amino acids. V dropped 2 bases and J dropped 8; count of bases not matched to a gene: 9. For the CDR3, the DNA is TGCGCCAGCAGCTTCCAAGTGGGGACAGGGGAAGGCTACACCTTC. Residues: CASSFQVGTGEGYTF.

The CDR3 coding sequence is TGTGCCAGCAGTTCCGGACTAGCGACCTTTAGCGAGCAGTACTTC. The encoded protein is CASSSGLATFSEQYF. The chain joins TRBV6-5 to TRBJ2-7; the match to TRBD2 covers 9 bases. The CDR3 runs to 15 residues. The ends lost 4 bases at V and 6 bases at J; junction bases unmatched: 10. CDR1 MNHEY and CDR2 SVGAGI come from the germline V gene.

The CDR3 coding sequence is TGTGCCAGCAGTGGTCTGGGCCCAAAAGAGACCCAGTACTTC. Its protein product is CASSGLGPKETQYF. The chain is built from TRBV6-6 and TRBJ2-5; D ambiguous. Germline V lookup: CDR1 MNHNY, CDR2 SVGAGI (reference sequence). The CDR3 spans 14 residues. V dropped 5 bases and J dropped 3 bases, with 13 bases sitting between them.

This clone was observed once. Other DNA sequences in the same sample also yield this CDR3. This chain joins TRBV9 and TRBJ2-3; D not resolved. V lost 4 bases, J lost 2 bases, and 5 bases lay in between. Per germline, CDR1 SGDLS and CDR2 YYNGEE. This CDR3 comprises 12 residues. The CDR3: CASSLNTDTQYF. The CDR3 coding sequence is TGTGCCAGCAGCCTAAACACAGATACGCAGTATTTT.

This clone was found once. The same CDR3 is also encoded by other DNA sequences in this sample. This sequence joins TRBV5-4 and TRBJ2-7; TRBD2 is a possible D gene (6 bases). The CDR3 is 14 amino acids. Germline values: CDR1 SGHNT, CDR2 YYREEE (reference sequence). V lost 0 bases to trimming and J lost 3 bases, with 10 bases between them. The CDR3 DNA reads as TGTGCCAGCAGCTTGGGCGGGGCGAGCTACGAGCAGTACTTC. It translates to CASSLGGASYEQYF.

The DNA of the CDR3 is TGTGCCAGCAGCTTAGTCGGGGCAGTGGGAGGCAATCAGCCCCAGCATTTT. Encoded protein: CASSLVGAVGGNQPQHF. The gene calls are TRBV7-9 and TRBJ1-5, with D possibly TRBD1 on 5 matching bases. CDR1 is SEHNR, CDR2 FQNEAQ, per germline (reference sequence). The CDR3 contains 17 residues. Trimming pared 1 base from V and 2 bases from J, leaving 15 bases between.

On this clone: At one boundary the junction diverges from the germline segment, which might be a read error. The chain carries TRBV5-4 and TRBJ1-4; 7 nucleotides line up with TRBD1. The CDR3 runs 15 residues. Per germline, CDR1 SGHNT and CDR2 YYREEE (reference sequence). The CDR3 bases are TGTGCCAGCCGCTTACAGGGGTCGGGGAATGAAAAACTGTTTTTT. Amino acids: CASRLQGSGNEKLFF.

This clone was seen a single time. V is TRBV27 and J is TRBJ2-6, with 10 bases identical to TRBD1. The CDR3 has 18 residues. J gave up 2 bases and V 5 bases, and 9 bases lay outside the gene matches. Germline CDR1 and CDR2: MNHEY and SMNVEV (reference sequence). This CDR3 is CASSRRTGGGTGANVLTF. CDR3 in DNA: TGTGCCAGCAGTCGTCGGACAGGGGGAGGAACTGGGGCCAACGTCCTGACTTTC.

There are a few counts of this clone. V usage is TRBV6-1 and J usage is TRBJ1-5; TRBD1 is a possible D gene (6 bases). The V end was cut by 11 bases, the J end by 6 bases, with 20 bases between. Germline CDR1 is MNHNS and CDR2 is SASEGT. The CDR3 has 14 residues. CDR3 region: CAGGRGQGGQPQHF. CDR3 sequence (DNA): TGTGCCGGCGGCCGGGGGCAGGGAGGTCAGCCCCAGCATTTT.

V and J are TRBV2 and TRBJ1-4; 11 positions match TRBD1. The trim removed 6 bases at V and 7 bases at J, leaving 10 bases unmatched. The CDR3 sequence is 16 residues long. Germline CDR1 SNHLY, CDR2 FYNNEI. The CDR3, as DNA: TGTGCCAGCAGCGAGAACCGGGACAGGGGGACTGAAAAACTGTTTTTT. This translates into CASSENRDRGTEKLFF.

V and J are TRBV9 and TRBJ2-7; 10 nucleotides align to TRBD2. V lost 0 bases to trimming and J lost 7 bases; unmatched junction nucleotides: 10. Germline CDR1 and CDR2: SGDLS and YYNGEE. CDR3 length: 16 amino acids. The CDR3 bases are TGTGCCAGCAGCGTAGGGAGTTCGGGACTAGCGAAAGAGCAGTACTTC. Its protein is CASSVGSSGLAKEQYF.

This clone came up a few times. This specimen includes other DNA sequences encoding the same CDR3. The DNA for the CDR3 is TGCAGTGCTAGAGTAAAAGAGACCCAGTACTTC. This gives the protein CSARVKETQYF. V is TRBV20-1 and J is TRBJ2-5; D is ambiguous. Germline CDR1 is DFQATT and CDR2 is SNEGSKA (reference sequence). CDR3 length: 11 residues. Trimming removed 1 base from V and 3 bases from J, with 3 bases in between.

The CDR3 sequence is CASSLNRALNEQFF. The CDR3 nucleotides are TGTGCCAGCAGTTTGAACAGGGCTCTGAATGAGCAGTTCTTC. The rearrangement joins TRBV27 to TRBJ2-1, with a possible D match to TRBD1 (6 bases). From germline, CDR1 is MNHEY and CDR2 SMNVEV (reference sequence). V lost 3 bases and J lost 7, with 13 bases in between. This CDR3 spans 14 amino acids.

The chain couples TRBV19 to TRBJ1-5; TRBD1 matches 9 bases. CDR3 length equals 15 residues. Trimming removed 5 bases from V and 4 bases from J; junction bases left unmatched: 6. Germline lookup yields CDR1 LNHDA and CDR2 SQIVND (reference sequence). The CDR3 spells CASSQTGGRNQPQHF. For the CDR3, the DNA is TGTGCCAGTAGTCAAACAGGGGGCCGGAATCAGCCCCAGCATTTT.

The rearrangement links TRBV9 to TRBJ2-5; possibly TRBD1 for D (6 bases). The germline V and J ends were trimmed by 2 bases and 5 bases, with 13 bases remaining between them. CDR3 length: 14 amino acids. Germline assignment: CDR1 SGDLS and CDR2 YYNGEE. The chain's CDR3 is CASSVRGQVETQYF. DNA of the CDR3: TGTGCCAGCAGCGTCCGGGGACAAGTTGAGACCCAGTACTTC. Combining the CDR3 with reference TRBV9 and TRBJ2-5 gives the whole variable domain DSGVTQTPKHLITATGQRVTLRCSPRSGDLSVYWYQQSLDQGLQFLIQYYNGEERAKGNILERFSAQQFPDLHSELNLSSLELGDSALYFCASSVRGQVETQYFGPGTRLLVL.